The 11 T cell receptor beta chains listed next were all sequenced from one sample in a study of cytomegalovirus exposure and HLA in healthy donors (dated by TCRdb to about 2017). Library prep was done by the immunoSEQ multiplex PCR assay. For the multiplex PCR, a mixture combining 60 forward primers for TCR Vbeta segments and 13 reverse primers for TCR Jbeta segments was used. This immuneACCESS table, as held by TCRdb, lists in-frame sequences with V and J called but not all clones. Of the missing ones, under half trace to an unresolved V gene in checked studies; the others have no known cause. This sample gives more than 60,000 clones in total; 70% to 85% of them show up just once. Approximately 20% of the sample goes to the ten largest clones. Sequenced input: PBMCs. These receptor sequences come from a man aged 70 or older in good health and CMV-seropositive.

This clone was counted once. The chain employs TRBV5-1 and TRBJ2-3; 7 bases are a match to TRBD2. Germline assignment: CDR1 SGHRS and CDR2 YFSETQ. The J segment lost 5 bases and the V segment lost 0 bases, leaving 6 bases of the junction unmatched. This CDR3 is 15 amino acids long. CDR3 protein: CASSLVAGRGDTQYF. The CDR3 bases are TGCGCCAGCAGCTTGGTGGCAGGGAGGGGAGATACGCAGTATTTT.

The chain links TRBV6-1 to TRBJ1-2, with unresolved D. CDR3 length: 13 amino acids. Trimming removed 8 bases at V and 1 base at J, with 11 bases between. CDR1 MNHNS and CDR2 SASEGT come from the germline V gene. CDR3 amino acids: CASAIQNNYGYTF. CDR3 DNA: TGTGCCAGCGCAATACAGAATAACTATGGCTACACCTTC.

The CDR3 here is CASSLRRGGSGTDTQYF. As DNA, the CDR3 is TGTGCCAGCAGCTTGAGGCGGGGGGGCTCCGGTACAGATACGCAGTATTTT. The chain employs TRBV5-4 and TRBJ2-3; 9 bases are shared with TRBD2. Trimming removed 1 base from V and 3 bases from J; junction bases left unmatched: 9. Germline CDR1 SGHNT, CDR2 YYREEE (reference sequence). CDR3 size: 17 residues. Together with reference TRBV5-4 and TRBJ2-3, the CDR3 gives the full variable domain: ETGVTQSPTHLIKTRGQQVTLRCSSQSGHNTVSWYQQALGQGPQFIFQYYREEENGRGNFPPRFSGLQFPNYSSELNVNALELDDSALYLCASSLRRGGSGTDTQYFGPGTRLTVL.

This chain joins TRBV7-8 and TRBJ2-7; the D gene is possibly TRBD2 (6 bases). The germline CDR1 and CDR2 sequences are SGHVS and FQNEAQ. The CDR3 totals 14 residues. V shed 5 bases and J shed 2 bases, with 13 bases lying between them. The CDR3 here is CASSNRERAYEQYF. CDR3 DNA sequence: TGTGCCAGCAGCAACCGGGAGAGAGCCTACGAGCAGTACTTC.

The V gene is TRBV2, the J gene TRBJ2-1; TRBD2 agrees at 8 bases. CDR1 and CDR2 (germline): SNHLY, FYNNEI. The CDR3 has 15 residues. Trimming at V came to 3 bases and at J to 4 bases, leaving 5 bases not matched to a gene. CDR3 sequence reads: CASSDSGGRYNEQFF. The CDR3 nucleotides read TGTGCCAGCAGTGATTCGGGGGGGCGGTACAATGAGCAGTTCTTC.

V is TRBV10-3 and J is TRBJ2-7; no clear D gene. Germline loops: CDR1 ENHRY, CDR2 SYGVKD. The CDR3 covers 11 residues. V was clipped by 3 bases and J by 6 bases, with 6 bases between them. In DNA, the CDR3 is TGTGCCATCAGTGACTCGGGCGAGCAGTACTTC. It codes for CAISDSGEQYF.

The CDR3 loop is CASSLAGGLVEQFF. In nucleotides, the CDR3 is TGTGCCAGCAGCTTAGCGGGGGGGCTGGTTGAGCAGTTCTTC. The genes are TRBV7-6 and TRBJ2-1; maybe TRBD2 (7 bases). This CDR3 is 14 amino acids long. The germline gives CDR1 SGHVS, CDR2 FNYEAQ. V lost 0 bases, J lost 9 bases, and 12 bases lay in between.

In its sample, this clone was seen a few times. The V call is TRBV6-1, the J call TRBJ1-1, with D uncertain. The CDR3 sequence is 14 residues long. Germline V CDR1 and CDR2: MNHNS, SASEGT. The germline V and J ends were trimmed by 4 bases and 3 bases, with 12 bases remaining between them. The CDR3 DNA sequence: TGTGCCAGCAGTGTCAGAGGGCAGGACACTGAAGCTTTCTTT. It encodes CASSVRGQDTEAFF.

The chain's CDR3 is CASSPQWGNEQYF. The CDR3 nucleotides read TGTGCCAGCTCGCCCCAGTGGGGCAACGAGCAGTACTTC. The chain is built from TRBV4-2 and TRBJ2-7; the D gene is possibly TRBD1 (5 bases). The CDR3 consists of 13 residues. V lost 8 bases and J 5 bases, leaving 16 bases between the germline ends. Germline CDR1 is LGHNA and CDR2 is YNFKEQ.

The CDR3 DNA reads as TGTGCCAGCAGGCCACCGGACAGGGTGTCCAATGAGCAGTTCTTC. It encodes CASRPPDRVSNEQFF. J is TRBJ2-1 and V is TRBV28; TRBD1 matches at 8 bases. The V segment lost 6 bases and the J segment 6 bases; nucleotides outside the gene matches: 10. Germline CDR1 and CDR2: MDHEN and SYDVKM. The CDR3 is made up of 15 amino acids.

The rearrangement uses TRBV28 and TRBJ1-4, with TRBD1 matching 8 bases. The CDR3 is 15 residues long. V gave up 5 bases and J gave up 7 bases; unmatched junction bases: 9. Per germline, CDR1 MDHEN and CDR2 SYDVKM. CDR3 protein: CASSIGQGRSEKLFF. The DNA for the CDR3 is TGTGCCAGCAGTATAGGACAGGGTAGAAGTGAAAAACTGTTTTTT.